The source of this TCR beta chain is a study of cytomegalovirus exposure and HLA in healthy donors. Study in general: In an earlier analysis, approximately 120 million unique TCR beta sequences were found from approximately 190 million T cells. Of several hundred genotyped donors, approximately 80% clustered with self-reported Caucasian donors.

This clone was counted a few times. What it binds is not known. This CDR3 has 17 amino acids. V gave up 0 bases and J gave up 0 bases, with 9 bases separating them. The germline gives CDR1 SGHVS, CDR2 FNYEAQ. Vbeta (60) and Jbeta (13) primers were used in the PCR. Clones were sequenced by immunoSEQ multiplex PCR, and TCRdb holds only the in-frame ones, with some missing. The sample has 100,000 to 150,000 clones; under 85% are singletons. Regarding the study as a whole: The authors enumerated over 150 TCR beta chains as linked to cytomegalovirus. Data from an earlier analysis indicated that most TCR beta V segments were productive either about 87% or about 30% of the time.

The source material was PBMCs. This TCR was sampled from a woman between 50 and 59 years old in good health and CMV-seropositive. The chain is built from TRBV7-6 and TRBJ2-6; TRBD2 might be the D (5 bases). CDR3 sequence (DNA): TGTGCCAGCAGCTTAGCGCGCGACTACTCTGGGGCCAACGTCCTGACTTTC. Translation: CASSLARDYSGANVLTF.